The clone carrying this T cell receptor beta chain was found a few times. Its cognate antigen is unknown. The data were taken from a study of cytomegalovirus exposure and HLA in healthy donors. Study results and caveats: No immune exposure information besides CMV serostatus was available.

Germline V gene lookup returns CDR1 LNHDA and CDR2 SQIVND (reference sequence). The CDR3 spans 15 residues. Trimming removed 2 bases from V and 3 bases from J; junction bases left unmatched: 6. The PCR employed 60 Vbeta primers together with 13 Jbeta primers. The repertoire was sequenced with immunoSEQ multiplex PCR; TCRdb's copy has only in-frame clones and lacks some. The sample has about 150,000 clones, approximately 9% seen once; the top ten hold 6.5% to 8.5%. Sample: PBMCs. The chain combines TRBV19 with TRBJ1-2; 7 bases align to TRBD1. The TCR sequence derives from a woman in her 40s in good health and CMV-seropositive. The chain's CDR3 is CASSINGQADYGYTF. CDR3 DNA: TGTGCCAGTAGTATAAATGGACAGGCCGACTATGGCTACACCTTC.